Listed below are T cell receptor beta chains from one sample, sequenced in a study of T-cell memory formation after mild COVID-19. TCRdb itself ran the 5' RACE reads through MiXCR, one entry per CDR3 protein. The top ten clones hold around 8.7% of a sample with 400,000 to 500,000 distinct CDR3 sequences, approximately 25% of them seen once. Sequenced input: PBMCs or a T cell subset sorted from them (not recorded which). Receptors were obtained from an adult woman who had mild COVID-19 (a few samples of this study predate the infection). Cell type and time point are not known. Both conserved end residues are trimmed from each CDR3. The D gene is left open where the match is weak. Expanded clones are given a class, and other clones once, few, many or no size at all.

TRBJ2-1 few TRBV3-1 TRBD2 ASSTSGVSYNEQF
TRBJ2-1 . TRBV7-2 TRBD2 ASVYAAVLAGGGIYNEQF
TRBJ2-7 . TRBV7-6 . ASSLTDREGEQY
TRBJ2-3 few TRBV3-1 . ASRPRGGRTDTQY
TRBJ2-7 few TRBV7-9 . ASSLDGGLFYEQY
TRBJ1-2 . TRBV2 . ATTIRGANYGYT
TRBJ1-1 few TRBV5-4 TRBD1 ASSLEGQGITEAF
TRBJ2-1 few TRBV6-2/TRBV6-3 . ASTSLGVRANEQF
TRBJ2-4 . TRBV20-1 . SAVGVGLAKNIQY
TRBJ1-1 few TRBV7-9 . ASSLFKGRAGTEAF
TRBJ2-7 few TRBV27 . ASAWRGQTYEQY
TRBJ1-1 few TRBV7-9 . ASSLGIQGGAF
TRBJ2-7 . TRBV6-6 . ASSYRTSDTLGEQY
TRBJ2-3 few TRBV7-6 TRBD1 ASSFTGAFRTDTQY
TRBJ1-2 . TRBV19 . ATHRPPNYGYT
TRBJ2-5 few TRBV7-2 . ASSPAGAIQETQY
TRBJ2-1 . TRBV7-3 . ASSLSGGWGNYNEQF
TRBJ2-5 few TRBV4-3 TRBD2 ASSHRGTSGRETQY
TRBJ2-3 . TRBV12-3/TRBV12-4 TRBD2 ASSPGGLGTQY
TRBJ2-1 few TRBV6-5 . ASSYIDEQF
TRBJ2-3 . TRBV9 TRBD2 ASSIQAGGGTDTQY
TRBJ1-2 . TRBV21-1 . ASSKDGLDRGRDYGYT
TRBJ1-2 few TRBV6-6 TRBD1 ASSYPDRTGDGYT
TRBJ1-2 . TRBV24-1 TRBD1 ATSDRDRAYGYT
TRBJ1-1 few TRBV10-3 . AISSSPGLENTEAF
TRBJ1-2 once TRBV6-2/TRBV6-3 TRBD1 ASRTGVGYT
TRBJ1-6 . TRBV4-1 . ASSPGRPGQYNSPLH
TRBJ1-6 few TRBV30 TRBD1 AWRTPGQYNSPLH
TRBJ1-2 . TRBV2 TRBD1 ASSSTGQGAGYGYT
TRBJ1-2 few TRBV5-1 . ASSLERGSPFMA
TRBJ1-4 . TRBV20-1 . SARDPGQDEKLF
TRBJ2-3 . TRBV18 TRBD2 ASSPLGSGGTDTQY
TRBJ2-1 many TRBV27 TRBD2 ASSRSGTSSYNEQF
TRBJ2-2 . TRBV24-1 . ATKNSNTGELF
TRBJ2-7 . TRBV5-1 TRBD1 ASSLIGTGYDEQY
TRBJ2-7 . TRBV5-5 . ASSPRTSYEQY
TRBJ2-2 . TRBV12-3/TRBV12-4 . ASTTPAGSVTGELF
TRBJ1-6 . TRBV24-1 . ATSMTANSPLH
TRBJ1-1 few TRBV5-5 . ASSLGGVEHTEAF
TRBJ2-1 . TRBV3-1 TRBD2 ASSQGLADEQF
TRBJ2-3 . TRBV9 TRBD2 ASSVVVAGDTDKQY
TRBJ2-1 few TRBV7-9 . ASSLSTVSYNEQF
TRBJ2-2 . TRBV5-6 . ASSWTTDSNTGELF
TRBJ2-7 few TRBV27 . ASSFGLNYEQY
TRBJ2-5 . TRBV27 TRBD2 ASSFFAGGVETQY
TRBJ2-7 . TRBV20-1 . SASGQSLSYEQY
TRBJ2-7 few TRBV7-8 . ASSLSFRYEQY
TRBJ2-1 few TRBV24-1 TRBD1 ATSDSDREEQF
TRBJ2-7 few TRBV4-1 TRBD1 ASSQQQGDEQY